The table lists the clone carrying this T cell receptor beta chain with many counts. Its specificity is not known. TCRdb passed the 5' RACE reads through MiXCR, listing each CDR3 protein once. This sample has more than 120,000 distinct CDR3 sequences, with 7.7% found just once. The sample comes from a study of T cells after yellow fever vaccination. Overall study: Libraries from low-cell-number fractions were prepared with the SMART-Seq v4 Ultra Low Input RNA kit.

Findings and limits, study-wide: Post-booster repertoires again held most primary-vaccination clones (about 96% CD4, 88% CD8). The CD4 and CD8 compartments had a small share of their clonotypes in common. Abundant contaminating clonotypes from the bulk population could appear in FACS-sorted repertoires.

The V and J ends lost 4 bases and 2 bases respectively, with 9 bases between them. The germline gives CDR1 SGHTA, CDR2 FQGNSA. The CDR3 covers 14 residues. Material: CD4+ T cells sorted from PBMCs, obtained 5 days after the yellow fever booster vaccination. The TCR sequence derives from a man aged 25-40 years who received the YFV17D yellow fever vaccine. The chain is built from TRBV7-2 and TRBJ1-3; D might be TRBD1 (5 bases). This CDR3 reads CASSSGYAGNTIYF. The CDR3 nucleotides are TGTGCCAGCAGCTCAGGGTACGCTGGAAACACCATATATTTT.